Presented here are 27 T cell receptor beta chains from one specimen sequenced in a study of CD4 and CD8 cells across lung adenocarcinoma regions. MiXCR, applied by TCRdb to the PCR reads, yields one record per CDR3 protein. Altogether under 20,000 distinct CDR3 sequences are present, about 43% being singletons, with the ten largest covering roughly 20%. What was sequenced was CD4+ T cells from the margin of a lung tumor. These receptors all stem from a male donor with lung adenocarcinoma. The CD4 and CD8 labels of this study may be unreliable.

By sample fraction, this clonotype is medium-sized. The chain uses TRBV6-5 and TRBJ2-5; TRBD2 is a possible D gene (6 bases). The CDR3 extends over 17 amino acids. V was shortened by 7 bases and J by 5 bases, with 26 bases between the two germline ends. Germline V lookup: CDR1 MNHEY, CDR2 SVGAGI. CDR3 sequence reads: CASTDSGRTEPGETQYF. The CDR3 DNA sequence: TGTGCCAGCACCGATAGCGGTAGGACGGAACCCGGGGAGACCCAGTACTTC.

The J gene is TRBJ2-7, the V gene TRBV7-6; the D is unclear. The V end lost 1 base, the J end lost 8 bases, and 9 bases lay between the germline ends. CDR1 is SGHVS and CDR2 is FNYEAQ in the germline V gene. The CDR3 covers 12 residues. The CDR3 region has the DNA TGTGCCAGCAGCTTAGTGCGGTCTAAGCAGTACTTC. Amino acids: CASSLVRSKQYF.

Only a few counts were recorded for this clonotype. The chain joins TRBV4-2 to TRBJ2-1; D perhaps matches TRBD2 (6 bases). The CDR3 contains 17 residues. Trimming left V 3 bases short and J 4 bases short, with 19 bases between. Germline V gene sequence: CDR1 LGHNA, CDR2 YNFKEQ. CDR3 sequence reads: CASSHVWAGRGYNEQFF. In nucleotides, the CDR3 is TGTGCCAGCAGCCATGTTTGGGCGGGAAGGGGTTACAATGAGCAGTTCTTC.

This clonotype qualifies as medium-sized (0.01 to 0.1%). V is TRBV27 and J is TRBJ2-5; no firm D call. The J call may be in error: the DNA end matches TRBJ2-7 better. Germline V CDR1 and CDR2: MNHEY, SMNVEV (reference sequence). CDR3 length equals 14 residues. CDR3 sequence: CASSPPGRTYEQYF. The DNA for the CDR3 is TGTGCCAGCAGTCCCCCCGGCAGGACCTACGAGCAGTACTTC.

The V gene is TRBV6-5, the J gene TRBJ1-6, with D hard to call. V lost 2 bases to trimming and J lost 19 bases, with 24 bases between them. Germline V gene lookup returns CDR1 MNHEY and CDR2 SVGAGI. The CDR3 is 15 amino acids. CDR3 DNA: TGTGCCAGCAGTTACGGACTCGGGAGCTCCTACGAGCAGCACTTT. Protein product: CASSYGLGSSYEQHF.

Worth noting for this clonotype: One junction end disagrees with the germline gene, perhaps due to a read error. V and J are TRBV6-1 and TRBJ2-3, with D tentatively TRBD1 or TRBD2 (5 bases each). This CDR3 region has 16 residues. Germline V gives CDR1 MNHNS, CDR2 SASEGT. In nucleotides, the CDR3 is TGTGCCAGCGGGGCCCGGGGCAGGCAAAACCCAGAGACGCAGTATTTT. This codes for CASGARGRQNPETQYF.

A word on this clonotype: A junction end diverges from the germline sequence, so it may reflect a read error. V is TRBV27 and J is TRBJ2-3; a possible D gene is TRBD1 (5 bases). In germline, CDR1 is MNHEY, CDR2 SMNVEV (reference sequence). The length of the CDR3 is 14 residues. CDR3 amino acids: CASRGLWTTDTQYF. DNA of the CDR3: TGTGCCAGCAGGGGGCTGTGGACCACAGATACGCAGTACTTT.

This clonotype was counted between two and nine times. This rearrangement joins TRBV6-1 to TRBJ1-5; perhaps TRBD1 as D (6 bases). This CDR3 has 16 residues. Trimming shortened V by 5 bases and J by 0 bases, and 14 bases separated the two germline ends. Germline loops: CDR1 MNHNS, CDR2 SASEGT. The CDR3 DNA reads as TGTGCCAGCAGTCCTCAGGGGAAATATAGCAATCAGCCCCAGCATTTT. Encoded protein: CASSPQGKYSNQPQHF.

In DNA, the CDR3 is TGTGCCAGCAGTTACTCCCTAGCGGGAGGGCCGGTGGAGCAGTTCTTC. Amino acids: CASSYSLAGGPVEQFF. The chain combines TRBV6-5 with TRBJ2-1; 12 nucleotides agree with TRBD2. This CDR3 has 16 residues. Germline V gene data show CDR1 as MNHEY and CDR2 as SVGAGI. The J segment lost 10 bases and the V segment lost 0 bases, leaving 7 bases of the junction unmatched.

This clonotype was counted many times. This chain links TRBV4-2 with TRBJ2-7; a weak D match, TRBD1 (6 bases). The CDR3 length is 14 residues. Per the germline V gene, CDR1 is LGHNA and CDR2 is YNFKEQ. The V and J ends lost 2 bases and 4 bases respectively, with 12 bases between them. The CDR3: CASSQPMGAYEQYF. DNA of the CDR3: TGTGCCAGCAGCCAACCCATGGGGGCGTACGAGCAGTACTTC.

On this clonotype: A junction boundary mismatches the germline segment, possibly from a read error. V is TRBV27 and J is TRBJ2-3, with D perhaps given as TRBD1 or TRBD2 (6 bases each). Germline V CDR1 and CDR2: MNHEY, SMNVEV (reference sequence). The CDR3 has 17 amino acids. The CDR3 loop is CASSAGRGGCEPDTQYF. In DNA, the CDR3 is TGTGCCAGCAGTGCGGGGCGAGGGGGTTGTGAGCCAGATACGCAGTACTTT.

As concerns this clonotype: A read error may produce the germline difference seen at one junction end. The rearrangement joins TRBV6-1 to TRBJ2-2; the D gene is possibly TRBD1 (6 bases). This CDR3 comprises 15 residues. Per germline, CDR1 MNHNS and CDR2 SASEGT. Here the CDR3 reads CARGLQSGSTGTLYF. CDR3 in DNA: TGTGCCCGCGGACTCCAGTCTGGGAGCACAGGGACGCTGTATTTT.

This clonotype was picked up many times. V usage is TRBV9 and J usage is TRBJ2-5; the D is unclear. Trimming left V 0 bases short and J 7 bases short, with 10 bases between. CDR1 and CDR2 from the germline V gene are SGDLS and YYNGEE. The CDR3 contains 13 residues. The CDR3 loop is CASSVDGVGTQYF. CDR3 in DNA: TGTGCCAGCAGCGTAGATGGGGTGGGGACCCAGTACTTC.

CDR3 DNA: TGCGCCAGCTCTATGTCGGGGGCTTCACCCCTCCACTTT. The encoded protein is CASSMSGASPLHF. The gene calls are TRBV4-1 and TRBJ1-6, with D maybe TRBD1 (6 bases). Germline lookup yields CDR1 MGHRA and CDR2 YSYEKL. Trimming removed 8 bases at V and 9 bases at J, with 14 bases between. CDR3 size: 13 residues.

The chain couples TRBV27 to TRBJ2-4; D is possibly TRBD1 or TRBD2 (6 bases each). CDR1 MNHEY and CDR2 SMNVEV come from the germline V gene (reference sequence). The CDR3 extends over 15 amino acids. V was trimmed by 9 bases and J by 10 bases, leaving 25 bases between them. The CDR3 sequence: CARGFGGRAKEIQYF. The CDR3, as DNA: TGTGCCAGGGGGTTCGGGGGCCGGGCCAAAGAGATTCAGTACTTC.

At least ten counts were recorded for this clonotype. The CDR3 nucleotides read TGTGCCAGCAGCCCACCGTGGGGCCAAGAGACCCAGTACTTC. Its protein is CASSPPWGQETQYF. V and J are TRBV7-2 and TRBJ2-5; D is ambiguous. Germline V lookup: CDR1 SGHTA, CDR2 FQGNSA. V was shortened by 5 bases and J by 1 base, with 11 bases between the two germline ends. The CDR3 contains 14 residues.

This sequence joins TRBV6-5 and TRBJ2-5; no clear D gene. V was cut by 4 bases and J by 2 bases, with 5 bases left in between. The CDR3 contains 12 residues. Germline CDR1 is MNHEY and CDR2 is SVGAGI. The CDR3 bases are TGTGCCAGCAGTTGGGATCAAGAGACCCAGTACTTC. This codes for CASSWDQETQYF.

Note on this clonotype: The junction differs from germline at one of its ends, possibly a read error. The V call is TRBV6-1, the J call TRBJ2-1, with a possible D match to TRBD2 (6 bases). The CDR3 contains 14 residues. In germline, CDR1 is MNHNS, CDR2 SASEGT. The CDR3 loop reads CAGSGGIGSETQYF. CDR3 DNA: TGTGCGGGCAGTGGAGGGATTGGCTCGGAGACGCAGTATTTC.

V gene TRBV3-1 combines with J gene TRBJ2-3; 8 bases align to TRBD2. Trimming cost V 6 bases and J 2 bases; bases outside gene matches: 7. The germline V gene encodes CDR1 LGHDT and CDR2 YNNKEL (reference sequence). This CDR3 contains 15 residues. CDR3 region: CASSYTSGYTDTQYF. The CDR3 DNA is TGTGCCAGCAGTTATACTAGCGGCTACACAGATACGCAGTATTTT.

This chain joins TRBV6-1 and TRBJ2-6; possibly TRBD1 for D (5 bases). The CDR3 runs to 17 residues. Trimming removed 6 bases from V and 0 bases from J, with 15 bases in between. Germline V gene lookup returns CDR1 MNHNS and CDR2 SASEGT. The DNA of the CDR3 is TGTGCCAGCAGCAGTCCCTCACAGGACTCTGGGGCCAACGTCCTGACTTTC. This codes for CASSSPSQDSGANVLTF.

The chain employs TRBV7-8 and TRBJ2-1; 8 positions agree with TRBD2. CDR3 length: 15 amino acids. V dropped 5 bases and J dropped 2; count of bases not matched to a gene: 5. CDR1 is SGHVS, CDR2 FQNEAQ, per germline. For the CDR3, the DNA is TGTGCCAGCAGCCAAAGCGGGAGTACCTACAATGAGCAGTTCTTC. Amino acid sequence: CASSQSGSTYNEQFF.

Within the sample, this clonotype is medium-sized. This chain joins TRBV6-1 and TRBJ2-1; 10 bases fit TRBD2. The junction had 10 bases not matched to a gene; V was cut back by 7 bases and J by 4 bases. CDR3 size: 16 residues. CDR1 MNHNS and CDR2 SASEGT come from the germline V gene. CDR3 in amino acids: CASTSSGSFSYNEQFF. CDR3 DNA sequence: TGTGCCAGCACCTCTAGCGGGAGTTTTTCATACAATGAGCAGTTCTTC.

This sequence joins TRBV7-2 and TRBJ2-3; 8 nucleotides line up with TRBD2. The CDR3 is made up of 15 amino acids. V lost 2 bases and J lost 6; bases outside the gene matches: 7. Germline assignment: CDR1 SGHTA and CDR2 FQGNSA. The CDR3 sequence is CASSLTGGPLDTQYF. The DNA for the CDR3 is TGTGCCAGCAGCTTAACGGGGGGGCCTCTTGATACGCAGTATTTT.

This clonotype turned up a few times. CDR3 coding DNA: TGTGCCAGCAGCGTGGGTATTAACAATCAGCCCCAGCATTTT. Translated, it gives CASSVGINNQPQHF. The J gene is TRBJ1-5, the V gene TRBV9; D is uncertain. Trimming stripped 2 bases from V and 3 bases from J, with 9 bases between. Germline CDR1 reads SGDLS; CDR2 reads YYNGEE. This CDR3 spans 14 amino acids.

Note on this clonotype: Relative to the germline gene, one junction end is altered; a read error may explain this. This chain joins TRBV10-3 and TRBJ2-3; D is possibly TRBD1 or TRBD2 (6 bases each). In germline, CDR1 is ENHRY, CDR2 SYGVKD. The CDR3 has 15 amino acids. This chain's CDR3 is CAKGLGGGVTETQYF. The CDR3 DNA sequence: TGTGCCAAGGGACTCGGGGGCGGCGTCACAGAGACGCAGTACTTT.

The chain is built from TRBV10-2 and TRBJ2-5, with D hard to call. Trimming left V 3 bases short and J 0 bases short, with 5 bases between. Germline loops: CDR1 WSHSY, CDR2 SAAADI. CDR3 length: 13 amino acids. CDR3 nucleotides: TGCGCCAGCAGTGACGTCTACCAAGAGACCCAGTACTTC. Translating it yields CASSDVYQETQYF.

This clonotype is termed large (0.1 to 1%). V is TRBV6-5 and J is TRBJ2-7, with D unclear. V was clipped by 6 bases and J by 0 bases, with 9 bases between them. The germline CDR1 and CDR2 sequences are MNHEY and SVGAGI. The CDR3 has 13 amino acids. CDR3: CASSTPTSYEQYF. Written as DNA, the CDR3 is TGTGCCAGCAGCACCCCGACCTCCTACGAGCAGTACTTC.